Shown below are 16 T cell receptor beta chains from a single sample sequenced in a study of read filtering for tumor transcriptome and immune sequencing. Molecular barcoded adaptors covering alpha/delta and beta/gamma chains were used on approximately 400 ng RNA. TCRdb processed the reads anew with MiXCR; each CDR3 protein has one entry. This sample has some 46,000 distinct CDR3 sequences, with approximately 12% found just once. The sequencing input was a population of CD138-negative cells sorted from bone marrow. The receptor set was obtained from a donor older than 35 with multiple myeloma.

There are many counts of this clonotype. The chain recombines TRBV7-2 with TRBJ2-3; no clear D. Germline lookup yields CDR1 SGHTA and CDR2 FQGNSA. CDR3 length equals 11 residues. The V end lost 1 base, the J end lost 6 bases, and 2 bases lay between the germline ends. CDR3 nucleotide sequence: TGTGCCAGCAGCTTAGAGGATACGCAGTATTTT. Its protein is CASSLEDTQYF.

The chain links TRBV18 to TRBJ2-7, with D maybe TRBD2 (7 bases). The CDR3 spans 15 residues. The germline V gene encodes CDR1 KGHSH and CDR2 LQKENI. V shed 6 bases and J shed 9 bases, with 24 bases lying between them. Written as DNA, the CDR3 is TGTGCCAGCTCGGCAACCCCCGAGGGAAGGGGGGGGCAGTACTTC. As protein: CASSATPEGRGGQYF. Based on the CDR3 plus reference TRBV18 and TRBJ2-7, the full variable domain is NAGVMQNPRHLVRRRGQEARLRCSPMKGHSHVYWYRQLPEEGLKFMVYLQKENIIDESGMPKERFSAEFPKEGPSILRIQQVVRGDSAAYFCASSATPEGRGGQYFGPGTRLTVT.

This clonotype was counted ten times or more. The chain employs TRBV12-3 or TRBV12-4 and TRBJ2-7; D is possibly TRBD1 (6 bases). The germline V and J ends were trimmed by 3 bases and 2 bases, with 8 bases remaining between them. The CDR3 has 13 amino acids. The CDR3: CASSFSGAYEQYF. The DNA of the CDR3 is TGTGCCAGCAGTTTTTCAGGGGCCTACGAGCAGTACTTC.

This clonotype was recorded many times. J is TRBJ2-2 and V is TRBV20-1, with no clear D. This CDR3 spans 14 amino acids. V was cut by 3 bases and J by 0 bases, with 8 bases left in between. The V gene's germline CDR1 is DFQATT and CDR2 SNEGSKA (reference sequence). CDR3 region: CSASLRSNTGELFF. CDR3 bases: TGCAGTGCTAGTCTACGGTCGAACACCGGGGAGCTGTTTTTT.

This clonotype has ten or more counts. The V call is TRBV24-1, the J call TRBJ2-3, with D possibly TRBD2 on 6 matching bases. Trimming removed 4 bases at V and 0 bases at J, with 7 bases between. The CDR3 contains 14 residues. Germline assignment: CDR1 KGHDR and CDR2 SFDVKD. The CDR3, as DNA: TGTGCCACCAGTGAGGAGGGTAGCACAGATACGCAGTATTTT. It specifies CATSEEGSTDTQYF.

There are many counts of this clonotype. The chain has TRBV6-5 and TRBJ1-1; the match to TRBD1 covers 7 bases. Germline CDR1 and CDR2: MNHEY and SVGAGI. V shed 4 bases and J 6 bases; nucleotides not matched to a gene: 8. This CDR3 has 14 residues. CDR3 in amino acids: CASSSGQMGAEAFF. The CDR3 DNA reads TGTGCCAGCAGTTCGGGACAGATGGGGGCTGAAGCTTTCTTT.

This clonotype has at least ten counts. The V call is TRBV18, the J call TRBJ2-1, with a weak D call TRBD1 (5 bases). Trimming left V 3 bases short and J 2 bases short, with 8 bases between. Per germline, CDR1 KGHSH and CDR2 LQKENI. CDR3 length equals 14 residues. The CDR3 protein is CASSPTGPYNEQFF. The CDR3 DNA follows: TGTGCCAGCTCACCTACAGGCCCCTACAATGAGCAGTTCTTC.

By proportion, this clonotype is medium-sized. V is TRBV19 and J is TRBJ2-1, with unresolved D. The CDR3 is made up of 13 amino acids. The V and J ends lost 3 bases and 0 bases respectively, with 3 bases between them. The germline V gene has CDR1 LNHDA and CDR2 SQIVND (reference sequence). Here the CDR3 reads CASSISSYNEQFF. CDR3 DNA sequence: TGTGCCAGTAGTATCAGCTCCTACAATGAGCAGTTCTTC.

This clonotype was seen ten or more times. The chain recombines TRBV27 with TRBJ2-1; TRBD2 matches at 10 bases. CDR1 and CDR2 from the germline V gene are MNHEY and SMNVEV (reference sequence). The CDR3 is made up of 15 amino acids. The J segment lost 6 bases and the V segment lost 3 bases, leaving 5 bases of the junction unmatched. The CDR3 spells CASSFLLAGVNEQFF. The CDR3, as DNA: TGTGCCAGCAGTTTTTTGCTAGCGGGAGTCAATGAGCAGTTCTTC.

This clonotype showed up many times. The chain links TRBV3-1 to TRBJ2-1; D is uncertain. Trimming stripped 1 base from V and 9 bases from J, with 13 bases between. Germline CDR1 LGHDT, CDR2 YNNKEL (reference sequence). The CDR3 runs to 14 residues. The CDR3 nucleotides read TGTGCCAGCAGCCAAGGTCCGGTTAGTGGTGAGCAGTTCTTC. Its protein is CASSQGPVSGEQFF.

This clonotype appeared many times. As DNA, the CDR3 is TGTGCCAGCAGCCAAGGAAACAGAGGACAAGAGACCCAGTACTTC. It specifies CASSQGNRGQETQYF. The rearrangement joins TRBV4-2 to TRBJ2-5; D ambiguous. Germline V gives CDR1 LGHNA, CDR2 YNFKEQ. CDR3 size: 15 residues. Between the trimmed V and J ends, which lost 1 base and 2 bases, there was a span of 11 bases.

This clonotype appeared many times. The CDR3 loop reads CASSRQGETQYF. In DNA form, the CDR3 reads TGTGCCAGCAGCCGACAGGGGGAGACCCAGTACTTC. This chain links TRBV7-2 with TRBJ2-5, with TRBD1 identical over 8 bases. The CDR3 has 12 residues. The V gene's germline CDR1 is SGHTA and CDR2 FQGNSA. The V and J ends lost 5 bases and 5 bases, in that order; junction bases with no gene match: 1.

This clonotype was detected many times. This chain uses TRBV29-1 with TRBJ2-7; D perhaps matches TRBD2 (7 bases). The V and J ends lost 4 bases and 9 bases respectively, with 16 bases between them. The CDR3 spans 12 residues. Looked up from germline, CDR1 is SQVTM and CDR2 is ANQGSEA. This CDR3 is CSVAPGGSWQYF. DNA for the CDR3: TGCAGCGTTGCACCGGGGGGCAGCTGGCAGTACTTC.

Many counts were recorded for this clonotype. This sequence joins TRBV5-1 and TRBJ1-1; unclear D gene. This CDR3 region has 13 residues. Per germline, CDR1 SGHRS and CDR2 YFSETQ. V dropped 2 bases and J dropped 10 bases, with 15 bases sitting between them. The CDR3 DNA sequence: TGCGCCAGCAGCTTCGAGGTCGCCTCTGGAGCTTTCTTT. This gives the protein CASSFEVASGAFF.

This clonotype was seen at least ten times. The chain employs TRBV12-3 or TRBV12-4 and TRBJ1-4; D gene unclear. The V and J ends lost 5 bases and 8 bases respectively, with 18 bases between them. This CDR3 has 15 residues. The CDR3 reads CASSLRRGFGEKLFF. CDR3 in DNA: TGTGCCAGCAGTCTAAGGCGGGGTTTCGGGGAAAAACTGTTTTTT.

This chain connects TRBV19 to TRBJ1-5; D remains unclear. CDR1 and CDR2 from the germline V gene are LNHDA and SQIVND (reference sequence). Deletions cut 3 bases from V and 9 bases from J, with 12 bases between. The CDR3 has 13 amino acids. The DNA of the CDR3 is TGTGCCAGTAGTATCGACTTTAAGGGGCCCCAGCATTTT. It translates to CASSIDFKGPQHF. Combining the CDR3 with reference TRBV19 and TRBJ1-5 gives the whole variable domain DGGITQSPKYLFRKEGQNVTLSCEQNLNHDAMYWYRQDPGQGLRLIYYSQIVNDFQKGDIAEGYSVSREKKESFPLTVTSAQKNPTAFYLCASSIDFKGPQHFGDGTRLSIL.